This T cell receptor (beta chain) was captured in a study of blood T cell repertoires in COVID-19. In the study overall: Acute-phase and convalescent COVID-19 samples originated in the United States, Italy and Spain. The analysed material was cDNA or gDNA that came from T cells, B-cell-depleted T cells, or PBMCs.

The CDR3 has 16 residues. V shed 3 bases and J 3 bases; nucleotides not matched to a gene: 9. CDR1 SGDLS and CDR2 YYNGEE come from the germline V gene. TCRdb keeps only in-frame clones here, not all; method: immunoSEQ multiplex PCR. The sample holds roughly 130,000 clones, 70% to 85% seen once. The V and J genes are TRBV9 and TRBJ1-5, with 7 bases aligning to TRBD1. This sequence originates from a woman aged 45 to 65 with acute or convalescent COVID-19. The sample consisted of peripheral blood. For the CDR3, the DNA is TGTGCCAGCAGCGGTGGGCAGGGGGTCTCCAATCAGCCCCAGCATTTT. This gives the protein CASSGGQGVSNQPQHF.